The rows below give T cell receptor beta chains drawn from one sample of a study of blood T cell repertoires in COVID-19. Libraries were prepared by immunoSEQ multiplex PCR; TCRdb keeps only in-frame clonotypes and omits some of them. This table has approximately 360,000 clones, more than 70% appearing once. Sequenced: peripheral blood. These TCRs come from a middle-aged man with acute or convalescent COVID-19. Both conserved end residues are part of each CDR3. Fields, in order: V gene, J gene, CDR3 protein.

V: TRBV15
J: TRBJ1-1
CDR3: CATSRAHTSDTEAFF

V: TRBV6-1
J: TRBJ1-2
CDR3: CASSEDWNSYYGYTF

V: TRBV19
J: TRBJ1-5
CDR3: CASSLGQGANQPQHF

V: TRBV27
J: TRBJ1-2
CDR3: CASSFGQGAGYTF

V: TRBV3-1/TRBV3-2
J: TRBJ2-5
CDR3: CASSLRQGVGETQYF

V: TRBV2
J: TRBJ1-6
CDR3: CASSPDRANSPLHF

V: TRBV10-3
J: TRBJ2-4
CDR3: CAISRERQAKNIQYF

V: TRBV2
J: TRBJ1-2
CDR3: CASSEERSNYGYTF

V: TRBV28
J: TRBJ2-3
CDR3: CASSPEEGTRGLAGYRTDTQYF

V: TRBV25-1
J: TRBJ2-3
CDR3: CASSGTSGPDTQYF

V: TRBV30
J: TRBJ2-5
CDR3: CAWCPRGLAGETQYF

V: TRBV28
J: TRBJ2-7
CDR3: CASNTVGSSYEQYF

V: TRBV6-5
J: TRBJ2-7
CDR3: CASSYVAGTPYEQYF

V: TRBV2
J: TRBJ1-6
CDR3: CASSDDRFNSPLHF

V: TRBV4-1
J: TRBJ1-2
CDR3: CASSQDPGRGSYGYTF

V: TRBV5-1
J: TRBJ1-2
CDR3: CASSLSGGNPYGYTF

V: TRBV30
J: TRBJ1-4
CDR3: CAWQGLFGEKLFF

V: TRBV6-5
J: TRBJ1-1
CDR3: CASSYSPGAVTEAFF

V: TRBV1
J: TRBJ2-7
CDR3: CTSSHARGLAADEQYF

V: TRBV5-4
J: TRBJ1-2
CDR3: CASSLIGGKYGYTF

V: TRBV27
J: TRBJ1-1
CDR3: CASSLAGGLNTEAFF

V: TRBV7-6
J: TRBJ2-1
CDR3: CASSLGAGSSYNEQFF

V: TRBV5-6
J: TRBJ2-7
CDR3: CASSFRYRGGYEQYF

V: TRBV19
J: TRBJ1-1
CDR3: CASILRAGRGITEAFF

V: TRBV27
J: TRBJ2-3
CDR3: CAAGGRLAGAKDTQYF

V: TRBV29-1
J: TRBJ2-1
CDR3: CSVVGQSSYNEQFF

V: TRBV4-3
J: TRBJ1-1
CDR3: CASSQKGGEEAFF

V: TRBV5-1
J: TRBJ2-5
CDR3: CASSLLLRTEEYQFQETQYF

V: TRBV2
J: TRBJ1-5
CDR3: CASSGDRASNQPQHF

V: TRBV5-1
J: TRBJ2-2
CDR3: CASSLQQGASGELFF

V: TRBV7-9
J: TRBJ2-1
CDR3: CASSYLAGGGNEQFF